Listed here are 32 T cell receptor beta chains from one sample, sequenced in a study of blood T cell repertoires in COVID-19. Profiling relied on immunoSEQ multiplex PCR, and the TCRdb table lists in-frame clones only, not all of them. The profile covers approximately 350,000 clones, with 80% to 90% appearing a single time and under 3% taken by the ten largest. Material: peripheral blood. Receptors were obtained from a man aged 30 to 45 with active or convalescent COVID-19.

The chain's CDR3 is CASSYQAGPYTF. CDR3 nucleotides: TGTGCCAGCAGTTACCAGGCGGGTCCTTACACCTTC. The rearrangement uses TRBV6-2 or TRBV6-3 and TRBJ1-2; D unresolved. The CDR3 extends over 12 amino acids. Per the germline V gene, CDR1 is MNHEY and CDR2 is SVGEGT. V dropped 2 bases and J dropped 11 bases, with 12 bases sitting between them.

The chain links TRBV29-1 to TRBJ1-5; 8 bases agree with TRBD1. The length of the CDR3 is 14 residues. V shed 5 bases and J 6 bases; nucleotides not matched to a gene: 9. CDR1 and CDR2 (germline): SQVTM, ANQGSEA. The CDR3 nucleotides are TGCAGCGTTTCGCATGGACAGGGCGGTCAGCCCCAGCATTTT. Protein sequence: CSVSHGQGGQPQHF. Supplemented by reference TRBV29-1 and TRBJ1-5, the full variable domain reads SAVISQKPSRDICQRGTSLTIQCQVDSQVTMMFWYRQQPGQSLTLIATANQGSEATYESGFVIDKFPISRPNLTFSTLTVSNMSPEDSSIYLCSVSHGQGGQPQHFGDGTRLSIL.

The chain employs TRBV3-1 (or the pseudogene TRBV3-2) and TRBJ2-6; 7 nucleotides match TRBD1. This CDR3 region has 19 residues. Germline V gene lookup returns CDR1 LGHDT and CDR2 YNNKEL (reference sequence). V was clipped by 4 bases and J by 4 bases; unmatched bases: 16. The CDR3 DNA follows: TGTGCCAGCAGCCCCGGACAGGTAGGAGGTCCAGAAGGGGCCAACGTCCTGACTTTC. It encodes CASSPGQVGGPEGANVLTF.

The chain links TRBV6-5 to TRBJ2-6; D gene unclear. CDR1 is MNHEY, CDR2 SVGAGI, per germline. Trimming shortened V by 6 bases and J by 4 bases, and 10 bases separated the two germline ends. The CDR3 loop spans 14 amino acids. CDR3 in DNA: TGTGCCAGCAGCCCCAGTCTCGGGGCCAACGTCCTGACTTTC. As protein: CASSPSLGANVLTF.

In DNA, the CDR3 is TGTGCCAGCAGCCCTATGAACACTGAAGCTTTCTTT. Its translation: CASSPMNTEAFF. The rearrangement joins TRBV14 to TRBJ1-1; the D is unclear. V was pared by 4 bases and J by 0 bases, with 3 bases between. CDR1 SGHDN and CDR2 FVKESK come from the germline V gene. This CDR3 has 12 residues.

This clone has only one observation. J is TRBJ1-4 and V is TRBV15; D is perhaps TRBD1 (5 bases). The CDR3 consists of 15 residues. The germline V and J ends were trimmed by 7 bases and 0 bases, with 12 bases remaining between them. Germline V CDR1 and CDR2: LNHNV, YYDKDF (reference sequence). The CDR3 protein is CATKGPIATNEKLFF. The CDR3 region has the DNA TGTGCCACCAAGGGGCCGATTGCAACTAATGAAAAACTGTTTTTT. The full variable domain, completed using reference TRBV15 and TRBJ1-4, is DAMVIQNPRYQVTQFGKPVTLSCSQTLNHNVMYWYQQKSSQAPKLLFHYYDKDFNNEADTPDNFQSRRPNTSFCFLDIRSPGLGDTAMYLCATKGPIATNEKLFFGSGTQLSVL.

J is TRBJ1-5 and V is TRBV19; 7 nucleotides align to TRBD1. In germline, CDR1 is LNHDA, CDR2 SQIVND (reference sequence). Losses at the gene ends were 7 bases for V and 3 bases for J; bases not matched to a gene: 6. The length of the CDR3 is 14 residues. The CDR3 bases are TGTGCCAGTACCCCGGGACAGATCAATCAGCCCCAGCATTTT. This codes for CASTPGQINQPQHF.

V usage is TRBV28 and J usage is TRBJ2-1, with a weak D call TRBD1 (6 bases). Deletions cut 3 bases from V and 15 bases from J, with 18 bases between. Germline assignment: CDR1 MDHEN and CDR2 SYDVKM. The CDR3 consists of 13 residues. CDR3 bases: TGTGCCAGCAGTTTTGAGCAGGGGCGCCAGGGGTTCTTC. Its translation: CASSFEQGRQGFF. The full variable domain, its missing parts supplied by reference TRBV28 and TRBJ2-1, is DVKVTQSSRYLVKRTGEKVFLECVQDMDHENMFWYRQDPGLGLRLIYFSYDVKMKEKGDIPEGYSVSREKKERFSLILESASTNQTSMYLCASSFEQGRQGFFGPGTRLTVL.

CDR3 sequence (DNA): TGTGCCAGCAGCTTGGTCGTCCAGGGGAATTCACCCCTCCACTTT. The encoded protein is CASSLVVQGNSPLHF. This rearrangement joins TRBV5-5 to TRBJ1-6; possibly TRBD1 for D (6 bases). V lost 0 bases and J 7 bases, leaving 11 bases between the germline ends. Germline V lookup: CDR1 SGHKS, CDR2 YYEKEE (reference sequence). The CDR3 spans 15 residues.

The CDR3 DNA is TGTGCCAGTAGTTTGGGACAGGGATTAGGGTCACCCCTCCACTTT. Its translation: CASSLGQGLGSPLHF. The chain is built from TRBV19 and TRBJ1-6; 9 bases fit TRBD1. The trim removed 5 bases at V and 10 bases at J, leaving 9 bases unmatched. CDR3 size: 15 residues. The germline V gene encodes CDR1 LNHDA and CDR2 SQIVND (reference sequence). The full variable domain, completed using reference TRBV19 and TRBJ1-6, is DGGITQSPKYLFRKEGQNVTLSCEQNLNHDAMYWYRQDPGQGLRLIYYSQIVNDFQKGDIAEGYSVSREKKESFPLTVTSAQKNPTAFYLCASSLGQGLGSPLHFGNGTRLTVT.

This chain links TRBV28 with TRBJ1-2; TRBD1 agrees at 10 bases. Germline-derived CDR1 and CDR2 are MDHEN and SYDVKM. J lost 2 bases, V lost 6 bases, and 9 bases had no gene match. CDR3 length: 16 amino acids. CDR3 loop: CASRLLGQGSNYGYTF. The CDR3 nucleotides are TGTGCCAGCAGATTGCTGGGACAGGGGTCCAACTATGGCTACACCTTC.

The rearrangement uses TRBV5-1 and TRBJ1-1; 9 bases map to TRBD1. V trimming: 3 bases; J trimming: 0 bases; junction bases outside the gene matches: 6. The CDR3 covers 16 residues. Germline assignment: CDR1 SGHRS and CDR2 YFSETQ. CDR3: CASSSGQGPMNTEAFF. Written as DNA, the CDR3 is TGCGCCAGCAGCTCCGGACAGGGGCCCATGAACACTGAAGCTTTCTTT.

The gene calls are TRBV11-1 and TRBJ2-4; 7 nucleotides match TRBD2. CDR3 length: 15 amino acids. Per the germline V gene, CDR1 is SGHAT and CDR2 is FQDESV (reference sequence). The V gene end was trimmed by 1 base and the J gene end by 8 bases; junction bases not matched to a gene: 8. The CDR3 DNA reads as TGTGCCAGCAGCTTAGTGGGAGGGAGGGAAGACATTCAGTACTTC. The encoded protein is CASSLVGGREDIQYF.

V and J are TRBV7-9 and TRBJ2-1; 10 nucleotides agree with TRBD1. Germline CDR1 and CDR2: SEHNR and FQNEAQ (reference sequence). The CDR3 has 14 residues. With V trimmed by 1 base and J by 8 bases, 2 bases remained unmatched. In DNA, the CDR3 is TGTGCCAGCAGCTTAGGGGACAGGGGTTATGAGCAGTTCTTC. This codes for CASSLGDRGYEQFF. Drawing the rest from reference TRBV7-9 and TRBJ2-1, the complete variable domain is DTGVSQNPRHKITKRGQNVTFRCDPISEHNRLYWYRQTLGQGPEFLTYFQNEAQLEKSRLLSDRFSAERPKGSFSTLEIQRTEQGDSAMYLCASSLGDRGYEQFFGPGTRLTVL.

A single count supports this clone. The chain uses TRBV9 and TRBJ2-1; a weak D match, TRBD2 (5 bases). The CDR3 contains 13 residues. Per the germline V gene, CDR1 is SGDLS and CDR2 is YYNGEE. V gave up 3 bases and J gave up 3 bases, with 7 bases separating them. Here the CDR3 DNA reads TGTGCCAGCAGCGGCCGGGACTACAATGAGCAGTTCTTC. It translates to CASSGRDYNEQFF.

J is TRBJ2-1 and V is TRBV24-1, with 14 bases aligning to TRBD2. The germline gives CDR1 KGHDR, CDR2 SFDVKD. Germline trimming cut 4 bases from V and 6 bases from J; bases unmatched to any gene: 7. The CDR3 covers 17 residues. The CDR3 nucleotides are TGTGCCACCAGTGACTGGGGGACTAGCGGGAGAAGCAATGAGCAGTTCTTC. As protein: CATSDWGTSGRSNEQFF.

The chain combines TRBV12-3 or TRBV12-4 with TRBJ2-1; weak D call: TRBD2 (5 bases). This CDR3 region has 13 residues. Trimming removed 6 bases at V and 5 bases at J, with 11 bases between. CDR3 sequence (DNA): TGTGCCAGCAGGCCAGCGGAGAACAATGAGCAGTTCTTC. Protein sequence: CASRPAENNEQFF.

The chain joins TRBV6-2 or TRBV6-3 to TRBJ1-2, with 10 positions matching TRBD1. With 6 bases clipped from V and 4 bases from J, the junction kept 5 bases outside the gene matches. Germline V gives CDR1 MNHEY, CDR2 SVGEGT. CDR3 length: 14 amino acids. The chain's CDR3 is CASSETGGFYGYTF. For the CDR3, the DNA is TGTGCCAGCAGCGAGACAGGGGGCTTCTATGGCTACACCTTC.

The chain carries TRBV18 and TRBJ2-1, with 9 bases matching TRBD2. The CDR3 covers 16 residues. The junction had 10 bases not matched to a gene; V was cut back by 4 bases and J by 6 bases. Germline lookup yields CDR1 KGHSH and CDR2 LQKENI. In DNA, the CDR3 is TGTGCCAGCTCACAGCCGGGACTAGCAGAGTCCAATGAGCAGTTCTTC. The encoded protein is CASSQPGLAESNEQFF.

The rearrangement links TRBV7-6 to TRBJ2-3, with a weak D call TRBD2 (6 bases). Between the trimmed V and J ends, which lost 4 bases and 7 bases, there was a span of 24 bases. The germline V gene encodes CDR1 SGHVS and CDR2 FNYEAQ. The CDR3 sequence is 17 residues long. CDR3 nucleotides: TGTGCCAGCAGCTCCCCCCGCCGGGACTTGGGGAGTAATACGCAGTATTTT. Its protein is CASSSPRRDLGSNTQYF.

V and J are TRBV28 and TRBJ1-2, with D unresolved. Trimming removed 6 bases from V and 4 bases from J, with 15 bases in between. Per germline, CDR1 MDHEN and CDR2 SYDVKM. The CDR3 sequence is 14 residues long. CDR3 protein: CASSLLEVTYGYTF. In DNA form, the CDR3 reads TGTGCCAGCAGCCTCCTAGAGGTAACCTATGGCTACACCTTC.

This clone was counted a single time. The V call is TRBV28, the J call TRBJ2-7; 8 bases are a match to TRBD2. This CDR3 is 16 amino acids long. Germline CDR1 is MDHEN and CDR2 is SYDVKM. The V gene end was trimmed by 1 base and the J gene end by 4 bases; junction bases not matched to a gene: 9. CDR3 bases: TGTGCCAGCAGTTTATCCGGAGCGGGAGCTGGATACGAGCAGTACTTC. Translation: CASSLSGAGAGYEQYF. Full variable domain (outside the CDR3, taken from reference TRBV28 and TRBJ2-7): DVKVTQSSRYLVKRTGEKVFLECVQDMDHENMFWYRQDPGLGLRLIYFSYDVKMKEKGDIPEGYSVSREKKERFSLILESASTNQTSMYLCASSLSGAGAGYEQYFGPGTRLTVT.

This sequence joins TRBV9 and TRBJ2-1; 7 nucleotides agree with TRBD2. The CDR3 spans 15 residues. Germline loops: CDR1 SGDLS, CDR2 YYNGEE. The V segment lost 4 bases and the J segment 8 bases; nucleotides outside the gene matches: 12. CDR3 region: CASSMGTGGGDEQFF. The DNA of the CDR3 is TGTGCCAGCAGCATGGGGACGGGAGGAGGGGATGAGCAGTTCTTC.

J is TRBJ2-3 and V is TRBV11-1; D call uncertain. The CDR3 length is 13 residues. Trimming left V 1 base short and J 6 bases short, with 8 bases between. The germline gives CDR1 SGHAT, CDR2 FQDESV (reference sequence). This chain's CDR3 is CASSLDWADTQYF. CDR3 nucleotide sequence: TGTGCCAGCAGCTTAGACTGGGCGGATACGCAGTATTTT.

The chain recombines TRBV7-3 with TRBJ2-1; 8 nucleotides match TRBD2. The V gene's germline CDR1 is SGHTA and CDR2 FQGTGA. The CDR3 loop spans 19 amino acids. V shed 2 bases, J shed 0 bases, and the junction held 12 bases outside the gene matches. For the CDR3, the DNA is TGTGCCAGCAGCTTAGGTCGCCTAGCGGGCTTGAGCTCCTACAATGAGCAGTTCTTC. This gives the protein CASSLGRLAGLSSYNEQFF.

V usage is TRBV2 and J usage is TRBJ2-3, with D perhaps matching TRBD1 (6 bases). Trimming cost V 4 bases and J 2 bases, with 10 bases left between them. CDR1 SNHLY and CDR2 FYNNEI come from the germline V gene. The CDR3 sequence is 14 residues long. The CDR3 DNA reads TGTGCCAGCAGTGGACAGGCGCTCACAGATACGCAGTATTTT. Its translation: CASSGQALTDTQYF.

CDR3 sequence reads: CASSLTGGYGYTF. CDR3 bases: TGTGCCAGCAGCCTTACAGGGGGCTATGGCTACACCTTC. The rearrangement joins TRBV7-9 to TRBJ1-2; 8 positions match TRBD1. This CDR3 contains 13 residues. CDR1 is SEHNR, CDR2 FQNEAQ, per germline (reference sequence). With 5 bases clipped from V and 4 bases from J, the junction kept 3 bases outside the gene matches.

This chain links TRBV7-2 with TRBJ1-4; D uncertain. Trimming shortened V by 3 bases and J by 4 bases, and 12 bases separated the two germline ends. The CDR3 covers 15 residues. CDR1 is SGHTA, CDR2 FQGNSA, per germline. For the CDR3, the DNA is TGTGCCAGCAGCTTCCAAGGAGGGATTAATGAAAAACTGTTTTTT. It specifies CASSFQGGINEKLFF. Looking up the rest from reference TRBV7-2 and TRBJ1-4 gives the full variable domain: GAGVSQSPSNKVTEKGKDVELRCDPISGHTALYWYRQSLGQGLEFLIYFQGNSAPDKSGLPSDRFSAERTGGSVSTLTIQRTQQEDSAVYLCASSFQGGINEKLFFGSGTQLSVL.

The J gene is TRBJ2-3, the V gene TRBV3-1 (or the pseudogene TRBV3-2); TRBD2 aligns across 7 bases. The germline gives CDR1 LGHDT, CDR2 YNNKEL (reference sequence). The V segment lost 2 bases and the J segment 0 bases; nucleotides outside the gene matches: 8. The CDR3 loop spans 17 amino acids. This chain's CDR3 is CASSQPLASSSTDTQYF. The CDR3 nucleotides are TGTGCCAGCAGCCAACCACTAGCGAGTTCTAGCACAGATACGCAGTATTTT.

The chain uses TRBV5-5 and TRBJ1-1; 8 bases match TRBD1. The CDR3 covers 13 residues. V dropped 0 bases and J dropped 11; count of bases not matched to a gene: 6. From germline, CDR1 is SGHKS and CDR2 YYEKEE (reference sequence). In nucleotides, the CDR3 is TGTGCCAGCAGCTTGGTGCCGACAGGGGATGCTTTCTTT. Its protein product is CASSLVPTGDAFF.

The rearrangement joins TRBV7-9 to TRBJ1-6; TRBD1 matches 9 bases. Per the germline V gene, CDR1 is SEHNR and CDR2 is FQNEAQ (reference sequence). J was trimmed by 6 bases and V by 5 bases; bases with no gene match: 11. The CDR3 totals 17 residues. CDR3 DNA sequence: TGTGCCAGCAGCCGATTTCAAGGGACAGGGTTTAATTCACCCCTCCACTTT. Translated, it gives CASSRFQGTGFNSPLHF.

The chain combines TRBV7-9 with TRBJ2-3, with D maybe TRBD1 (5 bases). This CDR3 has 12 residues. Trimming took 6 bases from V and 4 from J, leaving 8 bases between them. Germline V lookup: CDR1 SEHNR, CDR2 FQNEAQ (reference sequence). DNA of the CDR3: TGTGCCAGCAGTAACAGGCCAGATACGCAGTATTTT. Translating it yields CASSNRPDTQYF.